This entry lists 32 T cell receptor beta chains sequenced from one sample in a study of cytomegalovirus exposure and HLA in healthy donors. Data came from immunoSEQ multiplex PCR; TCRdb stores just in-frame clones and leaves some out. The sample has around 120,000 clones, around 88% seen once. Sample: PBMCs. The receptors stem from a man in his late teens or twenties in good health and CMV-seronegative.

The rearrangement links TRBV28 to TRBJ2-1; 9 nucleotides match TRBD2. The CDR3 is made up of 14 amino acids. The germline V gene encodes CDR1 MDHEN and CDR2 SYDVKM. The trim removed 7 bases at V and 2 bases at J, leaving 3 bases unmatched. The DNA for the CDR3 is TGTGCCAGCATCCTAGCGGGGACCTACAATGAGCAGTTCTTC. Translation: CASILAGTYNEQFF.

The rearrangement links TRBV6-5 to TRBJ2-1, with 11 bases matching TRBD1. Per germline, CDR1 MNHEY and CDR2 SVGAGI. The CDR3 covers 15 residues. V was pared by 2 bases and J by 6 bases, with 3 bases of the junction left unmatched. This chain's CDR3 is CASSYGGTGGNEQFF. The CDR3 DNA is TGTGCCAGCAGTTACGGCGGGACAGGGGGCAATGAGCAGTTCTTC.

This clone appeared a single time. The chain joins TRBV10-3 to TRBJ1-1; TRBD1 is a possible D gene (6 bases). The length of the CDR3 is 14 residues. The ends were cut back, 4 bases at V and 1 base at J, with 10 bases in the middle. CDR1 ENHRY and CDR2 SYGVKD come from the germline V gene. The CDR3 bases are TGTGCCATCAGTGTGGACAGTAAGAACACTGAAGCTTTCTTT. Translation: CAISVDSKNTEAFF.

The chain employs TRBV11-2 and TRBJ2-1; D is unclear. V gave up 5 bases and J gave up 5 bases, with 16 bases separating them. Germline CDR1 and CDR2: SGHAT and FQNNGV. The length of the CDR3 is 15 residues. The CDR3 nucleotides are TGTGCCAGCAGCCCCGAGCCTCGCGGCAACAATGAGCAGTTCTTC. Translated: CASSPEPRGNNEQFF.

The chain combines TRBV6-6 with TRBJ1-5, with D maybe TRBD1 (6 bases). From germline, CDR1 is MNHNY and CDR2 SVGAGI (reference sequence). The V and J ends lost 2 bases and 9 bases respectively, with 14 bases between them. The CDR3 runs 14 residues. The CDR3 reads CASSYGRQASPQHF. The CDR3 nucleotides are TGTGCCAGCAGTTACGGTCGACAGGCTTCGCCCCAGCATTTT.

The rearrangement links TRBV19 to TRBJ2-1; 8 positions agree with TRBD2. Per germline, CDR1 LNHDA and CDR2 SQIVND (reference sequence). V shed 1 base and J 6 bases; nucleotides not matched to a gene: 2. This CDR3 contains 14 residues. CDR3 residues: CASSIALAANEQFF. DNA for the CDR3: TGTGCCAGTAGTATAGCACTAGCGGCCAATGAGCAGTTCTTC.

The rearrangement links TRBV27 to TRBJ1-3; unclear D gene. Per the germline V gene, CDR1 is MNHEY and CDR2 is SMNVEV (reference sequence). The V end lost 5 bases, the J end lost 5 bases, and 25 bases lay between the germline ends. The CDR3 runs 18 residues. CDR3 coding DNA: TGTGCCAGCAGTCGGATAGGAGGACCTCGGGGATCTCGAAACACCATATATTTT. This gives the protein CASSRIGGPRGSRNTIYF.

V gene TRBV5-1 combines with J gene TRBJ1-4, with a tentative D call TRBD1 (5 bases). Germline V gene data show CDR1 as SGHRS and CDR2 as YFSETQ. V was pared by 0 bases and J by 7 bases, with 16 bases between. The CDR3 sequence is 16 residues long. The CDR3 loop reads CASSLDWGVSGEKLFF. The CDR3 DNA is TGCGCCAGCAGCTTGGATTGGGGGGTGAGCGGTGAAAAACTGTTTTTT.

The chain links TRBV29-1 to TRBJ2-5; 7 bases line up with TRBD1. The CDR3 consists of 16 residues. The V gene end was trimmed by 4 bases and the J gene end by 4 bases; junction bases not matched to a gene: 15. CDR1 and CDR2 (germline): SQVTM, ANQGSEA. For the CDR3, the DNA is TGCAGCGTTGCACTGGACAGGCAATCTCCTTCAGAGACCCAGTACTTC. This encodes CSVALDRQSPSETQYF. Full variable domain (missing parts from reference TRBV29-1 and TRBJ2-5): SAVISQKPSRDICQRGTSLTIQCQVDSQVTMMFWYRQQPGQSLTLIATANQGSEATYESGFVIDKFPISRPNLTFSTLTVSNMSPEDSSIYLCSVALDRQSPSETQYFGPGTRLLVL.

The CDR3 is CASSRVRLGSGTEAFF. The DNA for the CDR3 is TGCGCCAGCAGCCGGGTTCGACTGGGTTCGGGTACTGAAGCTTTCTTT. The rearrangement joins TRBV5-1 to TRBJ1-1, with D unclear. Trimming removed 4 bases at V and 5 bases at J, with 21 bases between. Germline V gene data show CDR1 as SGHRS and CDR2 as YFSETQ. The CDR3 is made up of 16 amino acids. Full variable domain (missing parts from reference TRBV5-1 and TRBJ1-1): KAGVTQTPRYLIKTRGQQVTLSCSPISGHRSVSWYQQTPGQGLQFLFEYFSETQRNKGNFPGRFSGRQFSNSRSEMNVSTLELGDSALYLCASSRVRLGSGTEAFFGQGTRLTVV.

The chain combines TRBV11-2 with TRBJ2-5; 13 nucleotides align to TRBD2. This CDR3 spans 17 amino acids. V was pared by 5 bases and J by 3 bases, with 9 bases of the junction left unmatched. The germline V gene has CDR1 SGHAT and CDR2 FQNNGV. The DNA for the CDR3 is TGTGCCAGCAGCCCCTCTCGACTAGCGGGAGGAAAAGAGACCCAGTACTTC. Amino acid sequence: CASSPSRLAGGKETQYF.

This chain links TRBV28 with TRBJ1-1; no firm D call. Germline CDR1 MDHEN, CDR2 SYDVKM. Trimming took off 6 bases at V and 8 bases at J, with 10 bases between the two ends. The CDR3 consists of 11 residues. CDR3 amino acids: CASSDPREAFF. The CDR3 DNA reads TGTGCCAGCAGCGATCCTAGAGAAGCTTTCTTT.

This chain joins TRBV5-1 and TRBJ1-1; no definite D call. This CDR3 is 14 amino acids long. V was pared by 0 bases and J by 0 bases, with 6 bases between. In germline, CDR1 is SGHRS, CDR2 YFSETQ. Here the CDR3 DNA reads TGCGCCAGCAGCTTGGAAGAGTTGAACACTGAAGCTTTCTTT. Amino acids: CASSLEELNTEAFF.

The rearrangement links TRBV5-1 to TRBJ1-1; D may be TRBD1 (6 bases). Germline-derived CDR1 and CDR2 are SGHRS and YFSETQ. The CDR3 covers 15 residues. V lost 2 bases and J lost 4, with 15 bases in between. As DNA, the CDR3 is TGCGCCAGCAGCTTATACAGGGAATTGGGCACTGAAGCTTTCTTT. Translated, it gives CASSLYRELGTEAFF.

The chain has TRBV27 and TRBJ1-2; a weak D match, TRBD1 (5 bases). Trimming removed 4 bases from V and 5 bases from J, with 11 bases in between. The CDR3 spans 13 residues. CDR1 and CDR2 (germline): MNHEY, SMNVEV (reference sequence). The CDR3 coding sequence is TGTGCCAGCAGTTCGGGGGGATGGTATGGCTACACCTTC. Its translation is CASSSGGWYGYTF.

V gene TRBV10-3 combines with J gene TRBJ2-1; no reliable D call. The germline CDR1 and CDR2 sequences are ENHRY and SYGVKD. V was pared by 2 bases and J by 7 bases, with 9 bases between. The CDR3 totals 13 residues. CDR3 nucleotide sequence: TGTGCCATCAGTGAGCAGATAAGAAATGAGCAGTTCTTC. Encoded protein: CAISEQIRNEQFF.

This sequence joins TRBV6-5 and TRBJ1-2; weak D call: TRBD1 (5 bases). The CDR3 is made up of 15 amino acids. CDR1 and CDR2 (germline): MNHEY, SVGAGI. V was clipped by 6 bases and J by 4 bases, with 18 bases between them. The CDR3 region is CASRGGAGSSYGYTF. CDR3 coding DNA: TGTGCCAGCAGGGGAGGGGCCGGCTCTTCCTATGGCTACACCTTC.

The genes are TRBV18 and TRBJ2-5; TRBD1 matches at 7 bases. The J segment lost 3 bases and the V segment lost 0 bases, leaving 10 bases of the junction unmatched. The length of the CDR3 is 17 residues. The V gene's germline CDR1 is KGHSH and CDR2 LQKENI. The DNA for the CDR3 is TGTGCCAGCTCACCACCCTCCAGTTGGGACAGAGAAGAGACCCAGTACTTC. It yields the protein CASSPPSSWDREETQYF.

This clone was picked up one time. The chain recombines TRBV21-1 with TRBJ2-6; the table's TRBD2 call for D was not verified on the DNA. TRBV21-1 is tagged as a pseudogene. The CDR3 extends over 14 amino acids. The CDR3 region has the DNA TGTGCCAGCAGGGGGGGCTCTGGGGCCAACGTCCTGACTTTC. This gives the protein CASRGGSGANVLTF.

The chain uses TRBV28 and TRBJ2-1; TRBD2 matches 8 bases. Germline loops: CDR1 MDHEN, CDR2 SYDVKM. With V trimmed by 3 bases and J by 5 bases, 3 bases remained unmatched. CDR3 length: 14 amino acids. In DNA, the CDR3 is TGTGCCAGCAGTTTCGGGACTAGTAACAATGAGCAGTTCTTC. This sequence encodes CASSFGTSNNEQFF.

The genes are TRBV5-1 and TRBJ2-5, with 9 bases lining up with TRBD2. The CDR3 extends over 15 amino acids. The germline V gene encodes CDR1 SGHRS and CDR2 YFSETQ. V was clipped by 4 bases and J by 4 bases; unmatched bases: 8. The CDR3 protein is CASSRDSGGLETQYF. CDR3 sequence (DNA): TGCGCCAGCAGCCGGGACAGCGGGGGGTTAGAGACCCAGTACTTC.

Only one count was recorded for this clone. The CDR3 bases are TGTGCCAGCAGCCGGACTAGCGGGAGTGGTTGGCAGTACTTC. Translation: CASSRTSGSGWQYF. The genes are TRBV11-3 and TRBJ2-7, with 13 nucleotides matching TRBD2. Germline CDR1 SGHNT, CDR2 YENEEA. V trimming: 5 bases; J trimming: 9 bases; junction bases outside the gene matches: 7. This CDR3 spans 14 amino acids.

The genes are TRBV29-1 and TRBJ2-3, with D perhaps TRBD2 (6 bases). Per germline, CDR1 SQVTM and CDR2 ANQGSEA. The CDR3 runs 13 residues. V gave up 4 bases and J gave up 4 bases, with 12 bases separating them. The CDR3 spells CSVVREDSDTQYF. The CDR3 DNA reads TGCAGCGTTGTGCGGGAAGATTCAGATACGCAGTATTTT.

The chain combines TRBV6-5 with TRBJ2-7; tentatively, D is TRBD2 (5 bases). Trimming cost V 5 bases and J 0 bases, with 11 bases left between them. CDR3 length equals 14 residues. Per germline, CDR1 MNHEY and CDR2 SVGAGI. The CDR3: CASSPVGSSYEQYF. DNA for the CDR3: TGTGCCAGCAGTCCCGTTGGGAGCTCCTACGAGCAGTACTTC.

This clone appeared a few times. The chain has TRBV5-1 and TRBJ2-5; 7 positions agree with TRBD2. The junction had 3 bases not matched to a gene; V was cut back by 0 bases and J by 4 bases. Per the germline V gene, CDR1 is SGHRS and CDR2 is YFSETQ. CDR3 size: 14 residues. CDR3 protein: CASSLEGGPETQYF. The CDR3 nucleotides read TGCGCCAGCAGCTTGGAGGGAGGGCCAGAGACCCAGTACTTC.

The rearrangement uses TRBV7-9 and TRBJ2-1, with D possibly TRBD1 on 6 matching bases. Trimming stripped 5 bases from V and 4 bases from J, with 9 bases between. There are 13 residues in the CDR3. Germline V gives CDR1 SEHNR, CDR2 FQNEAQ (reference sequence). The CDR3 sequence: CASSPDRYNEQFF. The DNA of the CDR3 is TGTGCCAGCAGCCCGGACAGATACAATGAGCAGTTCTTC.

The V gene is TRBV30, the J gene TRBJ1-5, with TRBD1 as a possible D gene (6 bases). V lost 3 bases and J 4 bases, leaving 13 bases between the germline ends. The CDR3 loop spans 14 amino acids. CDR1 is GTSNPN and CDR2 is SVGIG in the germline V gene (reference sequence). The CDR3 loop reads CAWRQGGGNQPQHF. CDR3 DNA sequence: TGTGCCTGGAGACAGGGTGGGGGAAATCAGCCCCAGCATTTT.

This clone turned up a few times. The gene calls are TRBV18 and TRBJ1-6; D may be TRBD1 (6 bases). CDR3 length: 15 amino acids. V lost 3 bases to trimming and J lost 3 bases, with 9 bases between them. Per the germline V gene, CDR1 is KGHSH and CDR2 is LQKENI. CDR3 loop: CASSPSGDYNSPLHF. The CDR3 coding sequence is TGTGCCAGCTCACCTTCAGGGGACTATAATTCACCCCTCCACTTT.

V and J are TRBV5-1 and TRBJ1-2, with 7 bases identical to TRBD1. This CDR3 region has 14 residues. Germline CDR1 SGHRS, CDR2 YFSETQ. V shed 5 bases, J shed 4 bases, and the junction held 8 bases outside the gene matches. The CDR3 nucleotides read TGCGCCAGCAGTCGCGACAGGGAAGGCTATGGCTACACCTTC. Translating gives CASSRDREGYGYTF. Combining the CDR3 with reference TRBV5-1 and TRBJ1-2 gives the whole variable domain KAGVTQTPRYLIKTRGQQVTLSCSPISGHRSVSWYQQTPGQGLQFLFEYFSETQRNKGNFPGRFSGRQFSNSRSEMNVSTLELGDSALYLCASSRDREGYGYTFGSGTRLTVV.

CDR3 sequence (DNA): TGTGCCAGCAGCTTAGCACAGGGGGCGCGTCGACAGCCCCAGCATTTT. Its protein product is CASSLAQGARRQPQHF. This rearrangement joins TRBV7-2 to TRBJ1-5; TRBD1 matches at 9 bases. The ends lost 0 bases at V and 7 bases at J; junction bases unmatched: 7. There are 16 residues in the CDR3. Germline values: CDR1 SGHTA, CDR2 FQGNSA.

V usage is TRBV9 and J usage is TRBJ2-2, with TRBD2 matching 11 bases. The CDR3 covers 17 residues. Germline assignment: CDR1 SGDLS and CDR2 YYNGEE. The ends lost 0 bases at V and 1 base at J; junction bases unmatched: 2. CDR3 coding DNA: TGTGCCAGCAGCGTAGAGACTAGCGGGGTGAACACCGGGGAGCTGTTTTTT. Translated: CASSVETSGVNTGELFF.

This chain uses TRBV28 with TRBJ1-1; D possibly corresponds to TRBD1 (5 bases). Germline CDR1 is MDHEN and CDR2 is SYDVKM. The CDR3 sequence is 20 residues long. Deletions cut 3 bases from V and 7 bases from J, with 33 bases between. The CDR3: CASSLFSLRGRKTRRGEAFF. The CDR3 DNA reads TGTGCCAGCAGTTTGTTTTCTCTTCGGGGACGTAAAACAAGGAGGGGTGAAGCTTTCTTT.